These 22 T cell receptor beta chains came from one sample sequenced in a study of T cell changes during pregnancy in multiple sclerosis (dated by TCRdb to about 2019). The receptor library was made with the immunoSEQ multiplex PCR assay. What TCRdb holds here is the immuneACCESS table cut down to in-frame rearrangements. Part of the clones is not present; checked against another copy, under half of the missing clones reflect an unresolved V gene, and the others are unexplained. The sample includes tens of thousands of clones, with about 90% observed a single time. The ten largest clonotypes hold around 2.7% of the sample. Material: peripheral blood, obtained in the second trimester of pregnancy. These receptors all stem from a female donor in good health, enrolled as a control in a pregnancy study.

This clone was observed a single time. The chain links TRBV9 to TRBJ2-3; possible D gene TRBD2, 5 bases. Trimming cost V 4 bases and J 3 bases, with 18 bases left between them. Germline V gives CDR1 SGDLS, CDR2 YYNGEE. The CDR3 has 16 residues. For the CDR3, the DNA is TGTGCCAGCAGCTCAGGAGGACGGTGGGAGACAGATACGCAGTATTTT. Residues: CASSSGGRWETDTQYF.

This chain uses TRBV6-1 with TRBJ2-3, with a possible D match to TRBD2 (6 bases). Trimming left V 8 bases short and J 2 bases short, with 11 bases between. Germline CDR1 and CDR2: MNHNS and SASEGT. The CDR3 has 13 amino acids. CDR3 DNA sequence: TGTGCCAGCTCTTCGGGGGACACAGATACGCAGTATTTT. This codes for CASSSGDTDTQYF.

The chain uses TRBV11-2 and TRBJ2-2; a weak D match, TRBD2 (5 bases). This CDR3 contains 15 residues. V was clipped by 2 bases and J by 1 base, with 8 bases between them. Germline values: CDR1 SGHAT, CDR2 FQNNGV. The CDR3 bases are TGTGCCAGCAGCTTATTAGGACTGAACACCGGGGAGCTGTTTTTT. Protein: CASSLLGLNTGELFF.

V is TRBV2 and J is TRBJ2-5; 9 bases map to TRBD1. CDR1 is SNHLY, CDR2 FYNNEI, per germline. This CDR3 is 15 amino acids long. V shed 5 bases, J shed 7 bases, and the junction held 11 bases outside the gene matches. CDR3 sequence: CASSWGDRASGTQYF. The CDR3 nucleotides are TGTGCCAGCAGTTGGGGGGACAGGGCAAGTGGGACCCAGTACTTC.

This chain uses TRBV28 with TRBJ2-7; D not resolved. Trimming removed 3 bases from V and 3 bases from J, with 12 bases in between. The CDR3 totals 14 residues. Looked up from germline, CDR1 is MDHEN and CDR2 is SYDVKM. CDR3 bases: TGTGCCAGCAGTTTGTCGGTCATTTTCTACGAGCAGTACTTC. This translates into CASSLSVIFYEQYF.

The chain employs TRBV5-1 and TRBJ1-1; the D gene is possibly TRBD1 (6 bases). This CDR3 has 16 amino acids. Trimming removed 5 bases at V and 9 bases at J, with 26 bases between. Looked up from germline, CDR1 is SGHRS and CDR2 is YFSETQ. Written as DNA, the CDR3 is TGCGCCAGCAGGCCCCCCGGCCGGGGAGGGGGGGTGAAAGCTTTCTTT. Protein product: CASRPPGRGGGVKAFF.

The rearrangement joins TRBV2 to TRBJ2-7; a possible D gene is TRBD2 (6 bases). Trimming pared 10 bases from V and 5 bases from J, leaving 18 bases between. The CDR3 is 13 amino acids. Germline V CDR1 and CDR2: SNHLY, FYNNEI. The CDR3, as DNA: TGTGCCATCACCGGGACTTCGCCACACGAGCAGTACTTC. Amino acids: CAITGTSPHEQYF.

J is TRBJ2-2 and V is TRBV30, with 11 bases identical to TRBD2. The CDR3 has 16 amino acids. With 3 bases clipped from V and 6 bases from J, the junction kept 9 bases outside the gene matches. Germline CDR1 and CDR2: GTSNPN and SVGIG (reference sequence). In DNA form, the CDR3 reads TGTGCCTGGAGCCCACCGACTAGCGGGGCGTCCGGGGAGCTGTTTTTT. Translation: CAWSPPTSGASGELFF. Using reference TRBV30 and TRBJ2-2 for the parts outside the CDR3, the full variable domain is SQTIHQWPATLVQPVGSPLSLECTVEGTSNPNLYWYRQAAGRGLQLLFYSVGIGQISSEVPQNLSASRPQDRQFILSSKKLLLSDSGFYLCAWSPPTSGASGELFFGEGSRLTVL.

J is TRBJ1-4 and V is TRBV28; 10 nucleotides match TRBD1. The CDR3 is made up of 15 amino acids. V gave up 8 bases and J gave up 8 bases; unmatched junction bases: 11. Germline lookup yields CDR1 MDHEN and CDR2 SYDVKM. The CDR3 bases are TGTGCCAGCGGCAGCGCGGGACAGGGGTGGGAAAAACTGTTTTTT. Amino acid sequence: CASGSAGQGWEKLFF. Full variable domain (remainder filled in from reference TRBV28 and TRBJ1-4): DVKVTQSSRYLVKRTGEKVFLECVQDMDHENMFWYRQDPGLGLRLIYFSYDVKMKEKGDIPEGYSVSREKKERFSLILESASTNQTSMYLCASGSAGQGWEKLFFGSGTQLSVL.

The V and J genes are TRBV11-2 and TRBJ2-1; TRBD1 agrees at 8 bases. Unmatched junction bases numbered 4, after V lost 4 bases and J lost 8 bases. The CDR3 spans 13 residues. Germline-derived CDR1 and CDR2 are SGHAT and FQNNGV. The CDR3 bases are TGTGCCAGCAGCTCGGACAGGGCCTATGAGCAGTTCTTC. It translates to CASSSDRAYEQFF.

V usage is TRBV19 and J usage is TRBJ2-7; 7 bases agree with TRBD2. V was clipped by 6 bases and J by 7 bases; unmatched bases: 6. The CDR3 spans 12 residues. Germline assignment: CDR1 LNHDA and CDR2 SQIVND (reference sequence). CDR3 coding DNA: TGTGCCAGTAGCCGGGGGGTATGGGAGCAGTACTTC. Its protein product is CASSRGVWEQYF.

The V gene is TRBV5-1, the J gene TRBJ1-6; D is ambiguous. The CDR3 is 15 amino acids. In germline, CDR1 is SGHRS, CDR2 YFSETQ. V lost 5 bases and J 8 bases, leaving 17 bases between the germline ends. The CDR3 is CASSGGNAAYSPLHF. CDR3 sequence (DNA): TGCGCCAGCAGTGGAGGTAACGCGGCTTATTCACCCCTCCACTTT.

The chain recombines TRBV4-3 with TRBJ2-1; 11 bases align to TRBD2. V lost 0 bases and J lost 12; bases outside the gene matches: 13. There are 17 residues in the CDR3. Germline-derived CDR1 and CDR2 are LGHNA and YSLEER. CDR3 DNA: TGCGCCAGCAGCCAAGACTTAGGCCTAGCGGGAGGAGGGGTGCAGTTCTTC. Residues: CASSQDLGLAGGGVQFF.

The gene calls are TRBV6-7 and TRBJ2-5, with D perhaps matching TRBD2 (5 bases). TRBV6-7 counts as an open reading frame of uncertain function. V lost 2 bases to trimming and J lost 0 bases, with 13 bases between them. There are 16 residues in the CDR3. Here the CDR3 reads CASSYEPAVYQETQYF. In DNA form, the CDR3 reads TGTGCCAGCAGTTACGAACCAGCGGTGTACCAAGAGACCCAGTACTTC.

The V and J genes are TRBV11-3 and TRBJ2-1; 12 nucleotides align to TRBD2. This CDR3 spans 17 amino acids. Germline V gene sequence: CDR1 SGHNT, CDR2 YENEEA. V lost 5 bases, J lost 9 bases, and 14 bases stayed unmatched. The DNA of the CDR3 is TGTGCCAGCAGCCTAAGACTAGCGGGAGTGTACCCCCCTGAGCAGTTCTTC. This translates into CASSLRLAGVYPPEQFF.

This rearrangement joins TRBV5-6 to TRBJ2-2; D is perhaps TRBD1 (6 bases). This CDR3 has 15 amino acids. The germline V gene encodes CDR1 SGHDT and CDR2 YYEEEE. Trimming took 0 bases from V and 6 from J, leaving 12 bases between them. The CDR3 nucleotides read TGTGCCAGCAGCTTGGGACAGGTTCGGGCCGGGGAGCTGTTTTTT. Translation gives CASSLGQVRAGELFF.

V gene TRBV7-9 combines with J gene TRBJ2-3; 9 bases align to TRBD1. CDR1 is SEHNR and CDR2 is FQNEAQ in the germline V gene (reference sequence). The CDR3 spans 16 residues. The V segment lost 6 bases and the J segment 4 bases; nucleotides outside the gene matches: 11. This chain's CDR3 is CASSHTGGARADTQYF. CDR3 DNA sequence: TGTGCCAGCAGTCATACAGGGGGCGCTCGGGCAGATACGCAGTATTTT. Full variable domain (missing parts from reference TRBV7-9 and TRBJ2-3): DTGVSQNPRHKITKRGQNVTFRCDPISEHNRLYWYRQTLGQGPEFLTYFQNEAQLEKSRLLSDRFSAERPKGSFSTLEIQRTEQGDSAMYLCASSHTGGARADTQYFGPGTRLTVL.

This rearrangement joins TRBV19 to TRBJ1-1, with a tentative D call TRBD1 (6 bases). Trimming removed 7 bases from V and 3 bases from J, with 15 bases in between. Germline-derived CDR1 and CDR2 are LNHDA and SQIVND (reference sequence). The CDR3 is made up of 14 amino acids. The CDR3 DNA is TGTGCCAGTAAAGGGAACACAGGGTACACTGAAGCTTTCTTT. It codes for CASKGNTGYTEAFF.

The sample holds one count of this clone. The chain combines TRBV11-3 with TRBJ2-3; the match to TRBD2 covers 7 bases. Germline trimming cut 5 bases from V and 4 bases from J; bases unmatched to any gene: 3. This CDR3 is built from 13 residues. Germline V lookup: CDR1 SGHNT, CDR2 YENEEA. The CDR3 DNA sequence: TGTGCCAGCAGCCACGGGGGGTCAGATACGCAGTATTTT. Amino acid sequence: CASSHGGSDTQYF. Complete variable domain (other parts from reference TRBV11-3 and TRBJ2-3): EAGVVQSPRYKIIEKKQPVAFWCNPISGHNTLYWYLQNLGQGPELLIRYENEEAVDDSQLPKDRFSAERLKGVDSTLKIQPAELGDSAVYLCASSHGGSDTQYFGPGTRLTVL.

The chain joins TRBV30 to TRBJ2-5; D perhaps matches TRBD2 (5 bases). Germline CDR1 is GTSNPN and CDR2 is SVGIG (reference sequence). V was shortened by 2 bases and J by 5 bases, with 9 bases between the two germline ends. CDR3 length: 12 amino acids. The DNA of the CDR3 is TGTGCCTGGAGTCTCGGAGGCGAGACCCAGTACTTC. This codes for CAWSLGGETQYF.

Comments on this clone: This CDR3 is also generated by other DNA sequences in the sample. This sequence joins TRBV30 and TRBJ1-1; D remains ambiguous. Germline V gene data show CDR1 as GTSNPN and CDR2 as SVGIG (reference sequence). There are 11 residues in the CDR3. V was pared by 0 bases and J by 6 bases, with 5 bases between. CDR3 sequence (DNA): TGTGCCTGGAGTGTTCTGTCTGAAGCTTTCTTT. It encodes CAWSVLSEAFF. Full variable domain (outside the CDR3, taken from reference TRBV30 and TRBJ1-1): SQTIHQWPATLVQPVGSPLSLECTVEGTSNPNLYWYRQAAGRGLQLLFYSVGIGQISSEVPQNLSASRPQDRQFILSSKKLLLSDSGFYLCAWSVLSEAFFGQGTRLTVV.

The V gene is TRBV18, the J gene TRBJ2-2; 11 bases map to TRBD2. This CDR3 contains 19 residues. Germline loops: CDR1 KGHSH, CDR2 LQKENI. Trimming took 4 bases from V and 6 from J; bases not matched to a gene: 16. The CDR3 region has the DNA TGTGCCAGCTCACTTCGGGTCAGTACGGGACTAGCGGAGCCCGGGGAGCTGTTTTTT. This sequence encodes CASSLRVSTGLAEPGELFF.